A selection of T cell receptor beta chains follows, all from one sample in a study of control samples from healthy donors and cancer patients. The protocol was immunoSEQ multiplex PCR, while the TCRdb copy is restricted to in-frame clones and leaves out a portion. This table holds about 45,000 clones, approximately 90% found once. Material: PBMCs. All receptors come from a woman aged 40-49 years with head and neck cancer. Both conserved end residues are part of each CDR3. The D gene is left open where the match is weak. Size is stated for part of the rows, as once, few or many counts, or as a class when the clone is expanded.

TRBV19	.	.	TRBJ2-7	11	CASGQTYEQYF	TGTGCTTCGGGCCAAACCTACGAGCAGTACTTC
TRBV18	once	TRBD1	TRBJ1-1	16	CASSAPIQGARTEAFF	TGTGCCAGCTCAGCCCCGATTCAGGGGGCCCGCACTGAAGCTTTCTTT
TRBV6-1	.	.	TRBJ1-1	14	CASSEWRGGTEAFF	TGTGCCAGCAGTGAATGGAGGGGGGGCACTGAAGCTTTCTTT
TRBV23-1	.	TRBD2	TRBJ2-7	20	CASSQSRDRVGLAGFYEQYF	TGCGCCAGCAGTCAATCTCGGGACAGGGTAGGACTAGCGGGATTTTACGAGCAGTACTTC
TRBV19	.	.	TRBJ1-1	14	CASSLRGGGTEAFF	TGTGCCAGTAGCCTTCGAGGGGGTGGGACTGAAGCTTTCTTT
TRBV7-8	.	TRBD2	TRBJ2-1	13	CASSLARGVVQFF	TGTGCCAGCAGCTTAGCGCGGGGGGTTGTGCAGTTCTTC
TRBV5-1	.	TRBD2	TRBJ2-3	17	CASSLDGGASSTDTQYF	TGCGCCAGCAGCTTGGACGGGGGGGCTAGCAGCACAGATACGCAGTATTTT
TRBV5-4	.	.	TRBJ2-7	14	CASSLAGISYEQYF	TGTGCCAGCAGCTTGGCAGGTATATCCTACGAGCAGTACTTC
TRBV27	.	.	TRBJ2-5	19	CASSASFGLRGSLGETQYF	TGTGCCAGCAGTGCCTCGTTCGGGCTCCGGGGTTCGTTGGGAGAGACCCAGTACTTC
TRBV28	once	TRBD2	TRBJ2-3	16	CASSPPEAGGTDTQYF	TGTGCCAGCAGTCCCCCCGAGGCGGGAGGTACAGATACGCAGTATTTT
TRBV30	once	.	TRBJ1-2	11	CAWSPRDGYTF	TGTGCCTGGAGCCCAAGAGATGGCTACACCTTC
TRBV2	.	TRBD1	TRBJ1-6	16	CASRGQGAVVGSPLHF	TGTGCCAGCAGGGGACAGGGGGCCGTGGTGGGTTCACCCCTCCACTTT
TRBV5-1	.	TRBD1	TRBJ1-2	15	CASSLQGVGNYGYTF	TGCGCCAGCAGCTTACAGGGGGTAGGGAACTATGGCTACACCTTC
TRBV19	.	TRBD1	TRBJ2-6	15	CASRGQNSGANVLTF	TGTGCCAGTAGGGGACAGAACTCTGGGGCCAACGTCCTGACTTTC
TRBV14	.	.	TRBJ2-3	13	CASSQDWSDTQYF	TGTGCCAGCAGCCAAGATTGGTCAGATACGCAGTATTTT
TRBV28	.	TRBD1	TRBJ2-3	15	CASRSTGVGTDTQYF	TGTGCCAGCAGATCTACAGGGGTCGGCACAGATACGCAGTATTTT
TRBV28	.	TRBD1	TRBJ1-1	15	CASSSSGQGDTEAFF	TGTGCCAGCAGTTCCTCTGGACAGGGTGACACTGAAGCTTTCTTT
TRBV5-1	.	.	TRBJ2-1	16	CASSWRVRGSYNEQFF	TGCGCCAGCAGTTGGAGGGTCCGGGGGTCCTACAATGAGCAGTTCTTC
TRBV11-2	.	.	TRBJ1-2	14	CASSLNPPIYGYTF	TGTGCCAGCAGCTTAAACCCCCCTATCTATGGCTACACCTTC
TRBV19	.	.	TRBJ1-1	9	CATGTEAFF	TGTGCCACTGGCACTGAAGCTTTCTTT
TRBV5-6	once	.	TRBJ1-1	13	CASRQDFNTEAFF	TGTGCCAGCAGACAGGACTTTAACACTGAAGCTTTCTTT
TRBV18	.	.	TRBJ2-5	13	CASSPVQQETQYF	TGTGCCAGCTCACCAGTCCAGCAAGAGACCCAGTACTTC
TRBV6-5	.	.	TRBJ2-3	14	CASSYRSHTDTQYF	TGTGCCAGCAGTTACCGCAGCCACACAGATACGCAGTATTTT
TRBV10-3	.	TRBD2	TRBJ2-7	13	CAISDGGAYEQYF	TGTGCCATCAGTGACGGGGGGGCCTACGAGCAGTACTTC
TRBV6-2/TRBV6-3	.	.	TRBJ2-1	15	CASSYFRLVHNEQFF	TGTGCCAGCAGTTATTTTCGACTAGTTCACAATGAGCAGTTCTTC
TRBV7-8	.	.	TRBJ1-4	14	CASSHRRVSEKLFF	TGTGCCAGCAGCCACCGGAGGGTTTCCGAAAAACTGTTTTTT
TRBV24-1	.	.	TRBJ2-2	14	CATSDGGRTGELFF	TGTGCCACCAGTGATGGGGGTCGAACCGGGGAGCTGTTTTTT
TRBV7-9	.	TRBD1	TRBJ2-5	14	CASSLVGRGETQYF	TGTGCCAGCAGCTTAGTCGGCAGGGGGGAGACCCAGTACTTC
TRBV27	few	.	TRBJ2-7	14	CASSPGPNPHEQYF	TGTGCCAGCAGTCCCGGGCCCAATCCCCACGAGCAGTACTTC
TRBV5-5	.	.	TRBJ1-5	15	CASSLHGFSNQPQHF	TGTGCCAGCAGCTTGCATGGTTTCAGCAATCAGCCCCAGCATTTT
TRBV14	.	.	TRBJ1-3	17	CASSQDSRSYSGNTIYF	TGTGCCAGCAGCCAAGATAGCAGATCATACTCTGGAAACACCATATATTTT
TRBV4-2	.	TRBD2	TRBJ2-1	17	CASSRIAGGNMENEQFF	TGTGCCAGCAGCCGGATAGCGGGAGGTAATATGGAGAATGAGCAGTTCTTC
TRBV3-1/TRBV3-2	once	.	TRBJ1-1	15	CASSRTKGMGTEAFF	TGTGCCAGCAGTCGTACCAAAGGGATGGGAACTGAAGCTTTCTTT
TRBV7-2	.	.	TRBJ1-3	15	CASSLGGGTGNTIYF	TGTGCCAGCAGCTTAGGGGGGGGTACAGGAAACACCATATATTTT
TRBV7-6	.	.	TRBJ1-3	16	CASSFQPGLEGNTIYF	TGTGCCAGCAGCTTTCAACCAGGGTTGGAAGGAAACACCATATATTTT
TRBV10-1	once	.	TRBJ1-5	14	CASSEGGLGQPQHF	TGCGCCAGCAGTGAAGGGGGGCTCGGTCAGCCCCAGCATTTT
TRBV6-6	.	.	TRBJ1-3	16	CASRRHTGAHGNTIYF	TGTGCTTCCCGGAGGCATACGGGGGCGCATGGAAACACCATATATTTT
TRBV27	.	.	TRBJ1-1	13	CASSPRSNTEAFF	TGTGCCAGCAGTCCCCGGTCGAACACTGAAGCTTTCTTT
TRBV28	.	TRBD1	TRBJ1-2	14	CASRRPGQGLAYTF	TGTGCCAGCAGACGACCGGGACAGGGGTTGGCCTACACCTTC
TRBV18	.	.	TRBJ1-1	16	CASSPPPNGGNTEAFF	TGTGCCAGCTCACCACCGCCAAACGGGGGGAACACTGAAGCTTTCTTT
TRBV30	once	TRBD2	TRBJ2-2	17	CAWSVSRTSGRAGELFF	TGTGCCTGGAGTGTATCTCGGACTAGCGGGAGGGCCGGGGAGCTGTTTTTT
TRBV5-1	.	.	TRBJ1-6	15	CASSLGGKLDSPLHF	TGCGCCAGCAGCTTGGGGGGGAAGCTCGATTCACCCCTCCACTTT
TRBV7-8	.	.	TRBJ1-1	13	CASAGLMNTEAFF	TGTGCCTCCGCGGGCCTAATGAACACTGAAGCTTTCTTT
TRBV14	.	.	TRBJ1-4	18	CASSPRLPGMGTNEKLFF	TGTGCCAGCAGCCCGAGGTTACCGGGGATGGGTACTAATGAAAAACTGTTTTTT
TRBV7-2	.	.	TRBJ2-3	11	CASSASDTQYF	TGTGCCAGCAGCGCCTCAGATACGCAGTATTTT